This T cell receptor beta chain was documented in a study of response to subunit inactivated influenza vaccine. Study-level points and caveats: The authors offered the suggestion that each seasonal influenza vaccination recruits few new T cells.

About this clonotype: Its antigen is not known.

TCRdb reanalysed the RT-PCR reads using MiXCR and keeps one entry per CDR3 protein. The sample holds around 480,000 distinct CDR3 sequences, about 15% seen once. The ends were cut back, 2 bases at V and 5 bases at J, with 15 bases in the middle. The V gene's germline CDR1 is LGHNA and CDR2 YSLEER. The CDR3 extends over 16 amino acids. Specimen: CD4+ T cells sorted from PBMCs, collected around 25 months after vaccination. This chain joins TRBV4-3 and TRBJ1-4; tentatively, D is TRBD1 (6 bases). This receptor was taken from a man aged 50-75 years who received an inactivated influenza vaccine. In DNA form, the CDR3 reads TGCGCCAGCAGCCAAAGGGGCGGACAGTCGAATGAAAAACTGTTTTTT. Protein product: CASSQRGGQSNEKLFF.